A selection of T cell receptor beta chains follows, all from one sample in a study of CD8+CD57+ T cells in acquired aplastic anemia. Each CDR3 protein is one row after TCRdb ran MiXCR on the reads. The sample consists of about 220,000 distinct CDR3 sequences, 34% of them appearing once. The sample taken for sequencing was sorted CD4+, CD8+, or CD8+CD57+ T cells (not recorded which) from PBMCs. The receptors shown here come from a human donor in good health, serving as a control. Both conserved end residues are part of each CDR3. The D gene is left open where the match is weak. Clone size is given for some rows only: seen once, a few or many times, or a class if the clone is expanded.

cdr3_length: 14
j_call: TRBJ1-2
d_call: -
clone_size: -
v_call: TRBV5-5
cdr3_aa: CASSFDSRGYGYTF
cdr3_nt: TGTGCCAGCAGCTTTGACAGCCGGGGGTATGGCTACACCTTC

cdr3_length: 18
j_call: TRBJ1-5
d_call: -
clone_size: few
v_call: TRBV12-5
cdr3_aa: CASGLTRGLQRSDQPQHF
cdr3_nt: TGTGCTAGTGGTTTGACCAGGGGTCTACAACGAAGCGATCAGCCCCAGCATTTT

cdr3_length: 20
j_call: TRBJ2-1
d_call: -
clone_size: once
v_call: TRBV29-1
cdr3_aa: CSVEGYRDLYLPSSYNEQFF
cdr3_nt: TGCAGCGTTGAGGGCTATAGGGACTTATACCTCCCTAGCTCCTACAATGAGCAGTTCTTC

cdr3_length: 12
j_call: TRBJ2-7
d_call: -
clone_size: -
v_call: TRBV7-9
cdr3_aa: CAGSSVAYEQYF
cdr3_nt: TGTGCCGGCAGCTCTGTAGCCTACGAGCAGTACTTC

cdr3_length: 14
j_call: TRBJ2-7
d_call: -
clone_size: few
v_call: TRBV7-2
cdr3_aa: CASSRGYGGDEQYF
cdr3_nt: TGTGCCAGCAGCCGGGGATATGGCGGAGACGAGCAGTACTTC

cdr3_length: 15
j_call: TRBJ2-2
d_call: TRBD1
clone_size: -
v_call: TRBV9
cdr3_aa: CASSAQGADTGELFF
cdr3_nt: TGTGCCAGCAGCGCGCAGGGGGCGGACACCGGGGAGCTGTTTTTT

cdr3_length: 12
j_call: TRBJ1-1
d_call: TRBD1
clone_size: -
v_call: TRBV5-6
cdr3_aa: CASSLPTGRTFF
cdr3_nt: TGTGCCAGCAGTCTCCCGACAGGGAGGACTTTCTTT

cdr3_length: 11
j_call: TRBJ1-1
d_call: -
clone_size: -
v_call: TRBV29-1
cdr3_aa: CSSLLNTEAFF
cdr3_nt: TGCAGCTCGCTGCTGAACACTGAAGCTTTCTTT

cdr3_length: 17
j_call: TRBJ2-1
d_call: TRBD2
clone_size: -
v_call: TRBV2
cdr3_aa: CASSDGASGSSHNEQFF
cdr3_nt: TGTGCCAGCAGTGATGGGGCTAGCGGGAGCAGCCACAATGAGCAGTTCTTC

cdr3_length: 13
j_call: TRBJ2-7
d_call: -
clone_size: many
v_call: TRBV2
cdr3_aa: CASRTLNSYEQYF
cdr3_nt: TGTGCCAGCAGGACCTTAAACTCCTACGAGCAGTACTTC

cdr3_length: 15
j_call: TRBJ1-2
d_call: -
clone_size: once
v_call: TRBV6-5
cdr3_aa: CASSYSVDSYHGYTF
cdr3_nt: TGTGCCAGCAGTTACTCCGTGGACAGCTACCATGGCTACACCTTC

cdr3_length: 13
j_call: TRBJ1-2
d_call: -
clone_size: -
v_call: TRBV12-3/TRBV12-4
cdr3_aa: CASSFSGHYGYTF
cdr3_nt: TGTGCCAGCAGTTTTTCAGGGCACTATGGCTACACCTTC

cdr3_length: 15
j_call: TRBJ2-1
d_call: TRBD1
clone_size: -
v_call: TRBV25-1
cdr3_aa: CASSEEDRARNEQFF
cdr3_nt: TGTGCCAGCAGTGAAGAGGACAGGGCCCGCAATGAGCAGTTCTTC

cdr3_length: 13
j_call: TRBJ1-1
d_call: -
clone_size: many
v_call: TRBV20-1
cdr3_aa: CSPPGFGDTEAFF
cdr3_nt: TGCAGTCCCCCTGGTTTCGGGGACACTGAAGCTTTCTTT

cdr3_length: 15
j_call: TRBJ1-1
d_call: -
clone_size: many
v_call: TRBV9
cdr3_aa: CASSGSGAGKKEAFF
cdr3_nt: TGTGCCAGCAGCGGTAGTGGGGCGGGGAAGAAAGAAGCTTTCTTT

cdr3_length: 12
j_call: TRBJ1-2
d_call: -
clone_size: many
v_call: TRBV10-3
cdr3_aa: CAISESGLGYTF
cdr3_nt: TGTGCCATCAGTGAATCAGGGTTAGGCTACACCTTC

cdr3_length: 15
j_call: TRBJ2-1
d_call: -
clone_size: many
v_call: TRBV5-1
cdr3_aa: CASSLGQLNNNEQFF
cdr3_nt: TGCGCCAGCAGCTTGGGACAGTTGAACAACAATGAGCAGTTCTTC

cdr3_length: 16
j_call: TRBJ2-1
d_call: -
clone_size: -
v_call: TRBV11-2
cdr3_aa: CASRPNTGTSYNEQFF
cdr3_nt: TGTGCCAGCAGGCCCAATACCGGGACATCCTACAATGAGCAGTTCTTC

cdr3_length: 14
j_call: TRBJ1-2
d_call: -
clone_size: few
v_call: TRBV12-3/TRBV12-4
cdr3_aa: CASTFRGLPFGYTF
cdr3_nt: TGTGCCAGCACCTTTCGAGGTCTACCATTTGGCTACACCTTC

cdr3_length: 13
j_call: TRBJ1-3
d_call: -
clone_size: many
v_call: TRBV2
cdr3_aa: CASSVARGNTIYF
cdr3_nt: TGTGCCAGCAGCGTTGCTCGCGGAAACACCATATATTTT

cdr3_length: 14
j_call: TRBJ2-5
d_call: -
clone_size: few
v_call: TRBV19
cdr3_aa: CASSFQGTPETQYF
cdr3_nt: TGTGCCAGCAGTTTTCAGGGGACCCCAGAGACCCAGTACTTC

cdr3_length: 14
j_call: TRBJ1-4
d_call: -
clone_size: -
v_call: TRBV4-1
cdr3_aa: CASSQERTREKLFF
cdr3_nt: TGCGCCAGCAGCCAAGAGAGGACACGAGAAAAACTGTTTTTT

cdr3_length: 16
j_call: TRBJ2-1
d_call: TRBD2
clone_size: -
v_call: TRBV20-1
cdr3_aa: CSAAPSSGEYYNEQFF
cdr3_nt: TGCAGTGCTGCCCCTTCGAGCGGGGAGTACTACAATGAGCAGTTCTTC

cdr3_length: 15
j_call: TRBJ1-3
d_call: -
clone_size: -
v_call: TRBV10-1
cdr3_aa: CASSEDPDYGYTIYF
cdr3_nt: TGCGCCAGCAGTGAGGACCCTGACTATGGCTACACCATATATTTT

cdr3_length: 13
j_call: TRBJ1-2
d_call: -
clone_size: -
v_call: TRBV19
cdr3_aa: CATWDRQGGGYTF
cdr3_nt: TGTGCCACTTGGGACCGCCAAGGAGGTGGCTACACCTTC

cdr3_length: 14
j_call: TRBJ2-2
d_call: -
clone_size: -
v_call: TRBV9
cdr3_aa: CASSVGLLTGELFF
cdr3_nt: TGTGCCAGCAGCGTAGGTCTACTCACCGGGGAGCTGTTTTTT

cdr3_length: 15
j_call: TRBJ1-1
d_call: TRBD1
clone_size: -
v_call: TRBV11-2
cdr3_aa: CASSRGTGMNTEAFF
cdr3_nt: TGTGCCAGCAGCAGAGGGACAGGGATGAACACTGAAGCTTTCTTT

cdr3_length: 16
j_call: TRBJ1-2
d_call: TRBD1
clone_size: -
v_call: TRBV18
cdr3_aa: CASSLGQAKSNYGYTF
cdr3_nt: TGTGCCAGCTCACTTGGACAGGCCAAATCTAACTATGGCTACACCTTC

cdr3_length: 13
j_call: TRBJ2-1
d_call: -
clone_size: -
v_call: TRBV7-9
cdr3_aa: CASSIDSYNEQFF
cdr3_nt: TGTGCCAGCAGCATAGACAGCTACAATGAGCAGTTCTTC

cdr3_length: 15
j_call: TRBJ2-5
d_call: TRBD2
clone_size: -
v_call: TRBV20-1
cdr3_aa: CSAREASGFQETQYF
cdr3_nt: TGCAGTGCTAGAGAGGCTAGCGGATTCCAAGAGACCCAGTACTTC

cdr3_length: 13
j_call: TRBJ2-1
d_call: -
clone_size: many
v_call: TRBV20-1
cdr3_aa: CSAITGAYNEQFF
cdr3_nt: TGCAGTGCTATCACAGGAGCCTACAATGAGCAGTTCTTC

cdr3_length: 15
j_call: TRBJ1-1
d_call: -
clone_size: -
v_call: TRBV7-2
cdr3_aa: CASSSKGRANTEAFF
cdr3_nt: TGTGCCAGCAGCTCCAAGGGCAGGGCGAACACTGAAGCTTTCTTT

cdr3_length: 12
j_call: TRBJ2-3
d_call: TRBD1
clone_size: many
v_call: TRBV10-3
cdr3_aa: CAISESRARGQF
cdr3_nt: TGTGCCATCAGTGAGTCTCGGGCGAGGGGGCAATTT

cdr3_length: 13
j_call: TRBJ2-7
d_call: TRBD2
clone_size: -
v_call: TRBV20-1
cdr3_aa: CSASSGTAYEQYF
cdr3_nt: TGCAGTGCTTCTAGCGGGACGGCCTACGAGCAGTACTTC

cdr3_length: 14
j_call: TRBJ2-7
d_call: -
clone_size: many
v_call: TRBV15
cdr3_aa: CATSRGQGPLGQYF
cdr3_nt: TGTGCCACCAGCAGAGGGCAGGGCCCCCTCGGTCAGTACTTC

cdr3_length: 15
j_call: TRBJ2-3
d_call: -
clone_size: -
v_call: TRBV7-3
cdr3_aa: CASSAWDTPGDTQYF
cdr3_nt: TGTGCCAGCAGCGCCTGGGACACCCCAGGGGATACGCAGTATTTT

cdr3_length: 17
j_call: TRBJ2-4
d_call: -
clone_size: many
v_call: TRBV11-2
cdr3_aa: CASSRGLGDLAKNIQYF
cdr3_nt: TGTGCCAGCAGCCGCGGTTTGGGGGATCTAGCCAAAAACATTCAGTACTTC

cdr3_length: 14
j_call: TRBJ1-4
d_call: -
clone_size: -
v_call: TRBV6-1
cdr3_aa: CASSLWSSDEKLFF
cdr3_nt: TGTGCCAGCAGCCTTTGGAGTTCGGATGAAAAACTGTTTTTT

cdr3_length: 14
j_call: TRBJ1-2
d_call: -
clone_size: many
v_call: TRBV6-5
cdr3_aa: CASSYRRLNYGYTF
cdr3_nt: TGTGCCAGCAGTTACAGGAGGCTAAACTATGGCTACACCTTC

cdr3_length: 15
j_call: TRBJ2-1
d_call: -
clone_size: few
v_call: TRBV20-1
cdr3_aa: CSARDLGEVDNEQFF
cdr3_nt: TGCAGTGCTAGAGATTTGGGAGAAGTAGACAATGAGCAGTTCTTC

cdr3_length: 13
j_call: TRBJ1-3
d_call: -
clone_size: once
v_call: TRBV7-3
cdr3_aa: CASSWGHGNTIYF
cdr3_nt: TGTGCCAGCAGCTGGGGACATGGAAACACCATATATTTT

cdr3_length: 12
j_call: TRBJ2-3
d_call: -
clone_size: many
v_call: TRBV25-1
cdr3_aa: CASSGATDTQYF
cdr3_nt: TGTGCCAGCAGTGGAGCCACAGATACGCAGTATTTT

cdr3_length: 13
j_call: TRBJ2-1
d_call: TRBD1
clone_size: many
v_call: TRBV20-1
cdr3_aa: CSALGTGVNEQFF
cdr3_nt: TGCAGTGCTCTAGGGACAGGGGTCAATGAGCAGTTCTTC

cdr3_length: 15
j_call: TRBJ2-7
d_call: -
clone_size: -
v_call: TRBV20-1
cdr3_aa: CSARNLRRGSYEQYF
cdr3_nt: TGCAGTGCTAGAAATTTGCGTCGAGGGAGCTACGAGCAGTACTTC

cdr3_length: 14
j_call: TRBJ1-2
d_call: -
clone_size: -
v_call: TRBV30
cdr3_aa: CAWSLITTDYGYTF
cdr3_nt: TGTGCCTGGAGTTTAATCACGACCGACTATGGCTACACCTTC

cdr3_length: 14
j_call: TRBJ2-1
d_call: -
clone_size: -
v_call: TRBV24-1
cdr3_aa: CAWSLRGENNEQFF
cdr3_nt: TGTGCCTGGAGTCTGAGGGGGGAGAACAATGAGCAGTTCTTC

cdr3_length: 14
j_call: TRBJ2-5
d_call: TRBD1
clone_size: few
v_call: TRBV5-4
cdr3_aa: CASSIDRERETQYF
cdr3_nt: TGTGCCAGCAGCATTGACAGGGAGAGGGAGACCCAGTACTTC

cdr3_length: 16
j_call: TRBJ2-5
d_call: -
clone_size: many
v_call: TRBV15
cdr3_aa: CATSSNKLRYQETQYF
cdr3_nt: TGTGCCACCAGCAGTAACAAGTTGAGGTACCAAGAGACCCAGTACTTC

cdr3_length: 11
j_call: TRBJ2-5
d_call: -
clone_size: many
v_call: TRBV2
cdr3_aa: CASTGLETQYF
cdr3_nt: TGTGCCAGCACAGGTCTTGAGACCCAGTACTTC

cdr3_length: 13
j_call: TRBJ2-7
d_call: TRBD2
clone_size: -
v_call: TRBV20-1
cdr3_aa: CSAREREGGEQYF
cdr3_nt: TGCAGTGCTAGGGAGCGGGAGGGTGGCGAGCAGTACTTC

cdr3_length: 14
j_call: TRBJ1-5
d_call: -
clone_size: -
v_call: TRBV25-1
cdr3_aa: CASSPIGANQPQHF
cdr3_nt: TGTGCCAGCAGCCCGATCGGTGCTAATCAGCCCCAGCATTTT

cdr3_length: 14
j_call: TRBJ1-1
d_call: TRBD1
clone_size: -
v_call: TRBV18
cdr3_aa: CASSRGTEYTEAFF
cdr3_nt: TGTGCCAGCTCACGTGGGACAGAGTATACTGAAGCTTTCTTT

cdr3_length: 11
j_call: TRBJ1-2
d_call: -
clone_size: -
v_call: TRBV4-1
cdr3_aa: CASSQATGYTF
cdr3_nt: TGCGCCAGCAGCCAAGCGACGGGGTACACCTTC

cdr3_length: 14
j_call: TRBJ2-3
d_call: TRBD2
clone_size: -
v_call: TRBV20-1
cdr3_aa: CSAKLAGSTDTQYF
cdr3_nt: TGCAGTGCTAAACTAGCGGGATCTACAGATACGCAGTATTTT